The 21 T cell receptor beta chains given below trace back to one sample, sequenced in a study of T-cell reconstitution after alpha-beta-depleted transplantation in children (dated by TCRdb to about 2016). The protocol used for the library was PCR. The instrument was an Illumina HiSeq 2500. Molecular barcoding was employed in the preparation of TCR libraries, with unique molecular identifiers being used to normalize TCRbeta repertoire quantification. TCRdb trimmed public reads at Q25 via fastp, called clones via MiXCR and kept in-frame beta chains. Each CDR3 protein gets just one entry, which takes the most common genes and DNA from the rows behind it. The sample table lists some 830,000 distinct CDR3 sequences, under 20% of them with a count of one. The leading ten clones occupy about 5% of the sample. The sample's treatment or condition, from its label and the paper: allogeneic hematopoietic cell transplantation with graft depleted of TCRalphabeta T cells and CD19 B cells.

The specimen comprised PBMCs, mostly from graft donor cells, sampled 360 days after TCRalphabeta/CD19-depleted stem cell transplant. These receptors came from a male patient between 5 and 17 years old who had a stem cell transplant for acute lymphoblastic leukemia, so the T cells may come from the graft donor.

The CDR3 nucleotides read TGCAGTGCTAGCTCTAGCGGGGTCAACCAAGAGACCCAGTACTTC. As protein: CSASSSGVNQETQYF. The J gene is TRBJ2-5, the V gene TRBV20-1, with TRBD2 matching 9 bases. CDR1 and CDR2 from the germline V gene are DFQATT and SNEGSKA (reference sequence). V lost 3 bases, J lost 0 bases, and 5 bases stayed unmatched. The CDR3 extends over 15 amino acids.

This clonotype appeared many times. The chain carries TRBV5-1 and TRBJ2-3; the D gene is possibly TRBD2 (7 bases). The CDR3 is 14 amino acids. From germline, CDR1 is SGHRS and CDR2 YFSETQ. V lost 5 bases and J lost 3, with 13 bases in between. The CDR3 nucleotides read TGCGCCAGCAGGAGGGGGGGCAGTACAGATACGCAGTATTTT. Protein sequence: CASRRGGSTDTQYF. Filled out from reference TRBV5-1 and TRBJ2-3, the complete variable domain reads KAGVTQTPRYLIKTRGQQVTLSCSPISGHRSVSWYQQTPGQGLQFLFEYFSETQRNKGNFPGRFSGRQFSNSRSEMNVSTLELGDSALYLCASRRGGSTDTQYFGPGTRLTVL.

This sequence joins TRBV27 and TRBJ2-7; D possibly uses TRBD1 or TRBD2 (5 bases each). V was pared by 0 bases and J by 8 bases, with 11 bases between. CDR1 is MNHEY and CDR2 is SMNVEV in the germline V gene (reference sequence). The CDR3 runs 13 residues. In DNA form, the CDR3 reads TGTGCCAGCAGTTTATCGGGGGATCTTAAGCAGTACTTC. Translated, it gives CASSLSGDLKQYF.

V gene TRBV2 combines with J gene TRBJ2-2; TRBD1 or TRBD2 may be the D gene (5 bases each). CDR3 length equals 13 residues. Trimming left V 2 bases short and J 6 bases short, with 7 bases between. Germline CDR1 and CDR2: SNHLY and FYNNEI. DNA for the CDR3: TGTGCCAGCAGTGAACAGGGAGCCGGGGAGCTGTTTTTT. Its translation is CASSEQGAGELFF.

This clonotype was counted only a few times. This chain joins TRBV27 and TRBJ1-1, with TRBD1 matching over 7 bases. J gave up 4 bases and V 4 bases, and 6 bases lay outside the gene matches. CDR3 length: 14 residues. Per germline, CDR1 MNHEY and CDR2 SMNVEV (reference sequence). The CDR3 region is CASSSDRVGTEAFF. In DNA, the CDR3 is TGTGCCAGCAGTTCTGACAGGGTTGGCACTGAAGCTTTCTTT.

The rearrangement uses TRBV4-2 and TRBJ2-1; a weak D match, TRBD2 (5 bases). This CDR3 has 17 residues. Germline lookup yields CDR1 LGHNA and CDR2 YNFKEQ. V lost 1 base to trimming and J lost 7 bases, with 20 bases between them. CDR3 in DNA: TGTGCCAGCAGCCAAGTTCCAGGCTCCACTGGGAGAAATGAGCAGTTCTTC. Translating gives CASSQVPGSTGRNEQFF.

This chain connects TRBV10-2 to TRBJ1-4, with TRBD1 as a possible D gene (5 bases). Trimming left V 3 bases short and J 8 bases short, with 22 bases between. This CDR3 has 17 residues. Germline CDR1 is WSHSY and CDR2 is SAAADI. CDR3 sequence: CASSDYPGTRWNEKLFF. The CDR3 DNA reads as TGCGCCAGCAGTGACTACCCCGGGACCAGATGGAACGAAAAACTGTTTTTT.

The CDR3 reads CAIREKDTQYF. CDR3 coding DNA: TGTGCCATCAGGGAAAAAGATACGCAGTATTTT. The rearrangement joins TRBV10-3 to TRBJ2-3; D is unclear. CDR1 ENHRY and CDR2 SYGVKD come from the germline V gene. The V and J ends lost 6 bases and 5 bases respectively, with 6 bases between them. This CDR3 contains 11 residues.

V and J are TRBV5-1 and TRBJ1-4; no clear D gene. This CDR3 has 14 amino acids. Trimming pared 10 bases from V and 2 bases from J, leaving 15 bases between. Germline CDR1 and CDR2: SGHRS and YFSETQ. The CDR3 coding sequence is TGCGCCCGGCTCGAGAGTGCGACTAATGAAAAACTGTTTTTT. Translating it yields CARLESATNEKLFF. Variable domain in full (rest from reference TRBV5-1 and TRBJ1-4): KAGVTQTPRYLIKTRGQQVTLSCSPISGHRSVSWYQQTPGQGLQFLFEYFSETQRNKGNFPGRFSGRQFSNSRSEMNVSTLELGDSALYLCARLESATNEKLFFGSGTQLSVL.

The chain is built from TRBV5-1 and TRBJ2-7, with D possibly TRBD1 on 6 matching bases. This CDR3 is built from 16 residues. V was trimmed by 3 bases and J by 6 bases, leaving 22 bases between them. The germline gives CDR1 SGHRS, CDR2 YFSETQ. The CDR3 sequence is CASSSTGAYPAGEQYF. The DNA of the CDR3 is TGCGCCAGCAGCTCGACAGGCGCATATCCCGCGGGCGAGCAGTACTTC.

The rearrangement joins TRBV27 to TRBJ2-1, with 14 bases aligning to TRBD2. The CDR3 is 18 amino acids. Looked up from germline, CDR1 is MNHEY and CDR2 is SMNVEV (reference sequence). V lost 1 base to trimming and J lost 7 bases; unmatched junction nucleotides: 9. The CDR3 loop reads CASSLWSLGLAGVNEQFF. The CDR3 DNA follows: TGTGCCAGCAGTTTATGGTCACTGGGACTAGCGGGAGTGAATGAGCAGTTCTTC.

Only a few counts were recorded for this clonotype. The chain links TRBV14 to TRBJ2-1; D unclear. Germline CDR1 is SGHDN and CDR2 is FVKESK. Deletions cut 4 bases from V and 4 bases from J, with 11 bases between. The CDR3 totals 14 residues. CDR3 in amino acids: CASSRISLYNEQFF. The CDR3, as DNA: TGTGCCAGCAGCCGTATTTCCCTTTACAATGAGCAGTTCTTC.

This clonotype has at least ten counts. This sequence joins TRBV27 and TRBJ2-7, with D possibly matching TRBD2 (6 bases). This CDR3 is built from 16 residues. V was trimmed by 2 bases and J by 5 bases, leaving 19 bases between them. Germline V lookup: CDR1 MNHEY, CDR2 SMNVEV (reference sequence). CDR3 loop: CASSLILGRSRNEQYF. In DNA, the CDR3 is TGTGCCAGCAGTTTAATTCTGGGGAGGTCCAGGAACGAGCAGTACTTC.

This clonotype was seen a few times. The gene calls are TRBV12-5 and TRBJ1-2; weak D call: TRBD1 (6 bases). Per the germline V gene, CDR1 is LGHNT and CDR2 is FRNRAP. Trimming pared 1 base from V and 6 bases from J, leaving 12 bases between. The CDR3 extends over 14 amino acids. DNA for the CDR3: TGTGCTAGTGGTTTGGACAGGGTAGGGGATGGCTACACCTTC. This codes for CASGLDRVGDGYTF.

This clonotype was detected many times. The chain employs TRBV20-1 and TRBJ2-1; D may be TRBD2 (6 bases). The V gene's germline CDR1 is DFQATT and CDR2 SNEGSKA (reference sequence). V lost 3 bases and J 3 bases, leaving 6 bases between the germline ends. The length of the CDR3 is 12 residues. The CDR3 sequence: CSARDYYNEQFF. The CDR3 DNA sequence: TGCAGTGCTAGGGACTACTACAATGAGCAGTTCTTC.

This clonotype turned up a few times. This chain uses TRBV19 with TRBJ2-1, with 9 bases lining up with TRBD2. V dropped 6 bases and J dropped 8; count of bases not matched to a gene: 11. This CDR3 region has 15 residues. CDR1 LNHDA and CDR2 SQIVND come from the germline V gene (reference sequence). The CDR3 sequence: CASRTTAGGPDEQFF. The DNA of the CDR3 is TGTGCCAGTAGGACTACAGCGGGAGGTCCTGATGAGCAGTTCTTC.

The CDR3 DNA is TGTGCCAGCAGCTCGGCGGGCCATGAAAAACTGTTTTTT. Protein sequence: CASSSAGHEKLFF. The rearrangement links TRBV7-2 to TRBJ1-4; no firm D call. Between the trimmed V and J ends, which lost 4 bases and 6 bases, there was a span of 9 bases. CDR1 SGHTA and CDR2 FQGNSA come from the germline V gene. The CDR3 runs 13 residues. The full variable domain, rest sourced from reference TRBV7-2 and TRBJ1-4, is GAGVSQSPSNKVTEKGKDVELRCDPISGHTALYWYRQSLGQGLEFLIYFQGNSAPDKSGLPSDRFSAERTGGSVSTLTIQRTQQEDSAVYLCASSSAGHEKLFFGSGTQLSVL.

The chain employs TRBV4-1 and TRBJ2-3; D not certain. CDR3 length: 13 amino acids. V was pared by 4 bases and J by 6 bases, with 11 bases between. Per the germline V gene, CDR1 is MGHRA and CDR2 is YSYEKL. The DNA of the CDR3 is TGCGCCAGCAGCCCCGGACCACCGGATACGCAGTATTTT. Its translation is CASSPGPPDTQYF.

The chain combines TRBV24-1 with TRBJ2-1; tentative D call: TRBD1 (5 bases). CDR1 KGHDR and CDR2 SFDVKD come from the germline V gene. The CDR3 length is 17 residues. V shed 3 bases and J shed 1 base, with 15 bases lying between them. The CDR3 bases are TGTGCCACCAGTGATCAACCAGACAGCCTATCCTACAATGAGCAGTTCTTC. Its translation is CATSDQPDSLSYNEQFF.

The sample holds a few counts of this clonotype. This rearrangement joins TRBV28 to TRBJ2-3, with 9 bases that match TRBD1. After removal of 5 bases from V and 0 bases from J, the junction contained 6 bases not matched to a gene. The germline CDR1 and CDR2 sequences are MDHEN and SYDVKM. This CDR3 contains 16 residues. As DNA, the CDR3 is TGTGCCAGCAGTCCGGGGACAGGGCTTAGCACAGATACGCAGTATTTT. This codes for CASSPGTGLSTDTQYF.

The chain carries TRBV1 and TRBJ2-7; the listed D gene, TRBD1, was not tested against the DNA. TRBV1 constitutes a pseudogene. This CDR3 has 12 residues. Here the CDR3 reads CTSSQDSPTVPV. The CDR3 DNA sequence: TGCACCAGCAGCCAAGATTCGCCGACTGTCCCGGTT.